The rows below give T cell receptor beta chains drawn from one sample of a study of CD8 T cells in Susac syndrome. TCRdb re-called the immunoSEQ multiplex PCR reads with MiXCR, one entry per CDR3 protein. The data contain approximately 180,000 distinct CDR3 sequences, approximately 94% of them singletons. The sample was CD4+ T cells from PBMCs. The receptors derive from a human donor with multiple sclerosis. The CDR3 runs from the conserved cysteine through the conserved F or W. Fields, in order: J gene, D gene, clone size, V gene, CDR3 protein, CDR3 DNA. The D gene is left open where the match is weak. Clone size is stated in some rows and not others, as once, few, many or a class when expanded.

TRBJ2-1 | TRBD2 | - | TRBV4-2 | CASSPSGRDGDEQFF | TGTGCCAGCAGCCCTTCAGGGAGGGACGGAGATGAGCAGTTCTTC
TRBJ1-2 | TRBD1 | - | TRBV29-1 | CSVVDRQGALFGYTF | TGCAGCGTTGTAGACCGACAGGGGGCTCTGTTTGGCTACACCTTC
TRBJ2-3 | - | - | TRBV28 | CASNSGVIDTQYF | TGTGCCAGCAATTCGGGGGTGATAGATACGCAGTATTTT
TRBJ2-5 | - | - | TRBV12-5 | CASGTGFQETQYF | TGTGCTAGTGGGACAGGCTTCCAAGAGACCCAGTACTTC
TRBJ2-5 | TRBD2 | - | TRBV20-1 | CSATPTSGGRETQYF | TGCAGTGCAACTCCGACTAGCGGGGGACGAGAGACCCAGTACTTC
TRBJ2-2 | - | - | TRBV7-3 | CASSRHIWATTGELFF | TGTGCCAGCAGCCGCCACATCTGGGCCACCACCGGGGAGCTGTTTTTT
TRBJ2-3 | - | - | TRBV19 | CASSKRGTDTQYF | TGTGCCAGTAGCAAAAGGGGCACAGATACGCAGTATTTT
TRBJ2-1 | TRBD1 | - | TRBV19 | CASIPGQGHNEQFF | TGTGCCAGTATTCCGGGACAGGGCCACAATGAGCAGTTCTTC
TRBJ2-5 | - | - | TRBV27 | CASSSVRGETQYF | TGTGCCAGCAGTTCGGTACGGGGAGAGACCCAGTACTTC
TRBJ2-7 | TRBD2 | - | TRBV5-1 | CASSGRTSGGTYEQYF | TGCGCCAGCAGCGGCCGGACTAGCGGGGGTACCTACGAGCAGTACTTC
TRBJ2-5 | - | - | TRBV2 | CASRSGARRETQYF | TGTGCCAGCCGGTCAGGGGCCCGGCGGGAGACCCAGTACTTC
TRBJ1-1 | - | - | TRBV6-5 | CASSQGRGEAFF | TGTGCCAGCAGTCAGGGCAGGGGCGAAGCTTTCTTT
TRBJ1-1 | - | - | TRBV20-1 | CSAPGALGRDGTEAFF | TGCAGTGCTCCAGGGGCGTTGGGGAGGGACGGCACTGAAGCTTTCTTT
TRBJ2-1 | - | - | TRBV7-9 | CASSLEEPYGGWDYNEQFF | TGTGCCAGCAGCTTAGAGGAGCCCTATGGAGGTTGGGACTACAATGAGCAGTTCTTC
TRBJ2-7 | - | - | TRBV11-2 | CASSSHGGYEQYF | TGTGCCAGCAGCTCCCATGGGGGCTACGAGCAGTACTTC
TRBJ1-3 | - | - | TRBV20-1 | CSASRPGNTIYF | TGCAGTGCTTCCCGGCCCGGAAACACCATATATTTT
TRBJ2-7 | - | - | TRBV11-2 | CASSRRQIYEQYF | TGTGCCAGCAGCCGGAGGCAGATCTACGAGCAGTACTTC
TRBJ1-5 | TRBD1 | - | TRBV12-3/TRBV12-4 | CASSLTGWLQPQHF | TGTGCCAGCAGTTTGACAGGGTGGTTGCAGCCCCAGCATTTT
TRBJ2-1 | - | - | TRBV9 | CASSVQGSYNEQFF | TGTGCCAGCAGCGTTCAAGGCTCCTACAATGAGCAGTTCTTC
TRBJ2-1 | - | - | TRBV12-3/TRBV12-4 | CASSLSWGDEQFF | TGTGCCAGCAGTTTAAGTTGGGGGGATGAGCAGTTCTTC
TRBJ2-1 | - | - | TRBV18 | CASSPGLNNEQFF | TGTGCCAGCTCACCAGGCCTTAACAATGAGCAGTTCTTC
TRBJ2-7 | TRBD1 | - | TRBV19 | CASSIADRLVEQYF | TGTGCCAGTAGTATAGCGGACAGGTTGGTCGAGCAGTACTTC
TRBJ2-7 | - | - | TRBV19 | CASSNHPYEQYF | TGTGCCAGTAGTAACCACCCCTACGAGCAGTACTTC
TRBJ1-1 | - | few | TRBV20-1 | CSALNPGEFKAFF | TGCAGTGCACTGAACCCTGGTGAATTTAAAGCTTTCTTT
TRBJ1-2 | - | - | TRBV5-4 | CASSQLGAYGYTF | TGTGCCAGCAGCCAGCTTGGGGCTTATGGCTACACCTTC
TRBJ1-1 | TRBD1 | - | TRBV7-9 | CASSPQGAGYTEAFF | TGTGCCAGCAGCCCACAGGGGGCGGGATACACTGAAGCTTTCTTT
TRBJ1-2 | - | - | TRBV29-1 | CSVEPLPLVYFYGYTF | TGCAGCGTTGAACCCCTGCCCTTGGTGTATTTTTATGGCTACACCTTC
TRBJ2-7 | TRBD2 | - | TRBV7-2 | CASSPTGLASYEQYF | TGTGCCAGCAGCCCCACGGGACTAGCATCCTACGAGCAGTACTTC
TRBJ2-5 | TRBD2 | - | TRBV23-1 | CASSQKNGTSGETQYF | TGCGCCAGCAGTCAAAAAAACGGGACTAGCGGTGAGACCCAGTACTTC
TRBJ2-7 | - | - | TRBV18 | CASCPSSGRYEQYF | TGTGCCAGCTGCCCTTCTTCGGGTCGCTACGAGCAGTACTTC
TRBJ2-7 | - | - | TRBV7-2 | CASSLDSGPRGEQYF | TGTGCCAGCAGCTTAGACAGTGGCCCTAGGGGCGAGCAGTACTTC
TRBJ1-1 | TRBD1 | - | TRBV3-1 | CASSLLPGQGSEAFF | TGTGCCAGCAGCCTTCTCCCGGGACAGGGGAGTGAAGCTTTCTTT
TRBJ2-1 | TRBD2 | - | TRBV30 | CAWSPLAGVNNEQFF | TGTGCCTGGAGCCCACTAGCGGGGGTCAACAATGAGCAGTTCTTC
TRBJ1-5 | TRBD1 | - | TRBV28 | CASSSTGAPRQPQHF | TGTGCCAGCAGTTCGACAGGGGCACCACGTCAGCCCCAGCATTTT
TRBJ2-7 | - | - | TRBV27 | CASSGTPIGEQYF | TGTGCCAGCAGCGGGACCCCTATAGGCGAGCAGTACTTC
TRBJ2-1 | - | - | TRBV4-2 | CASSLPPKDEQFF | TGTGCCAGCAGCCTCCCGCCGAAGGATGAGCAGTTCTTC
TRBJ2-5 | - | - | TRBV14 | CASSLGTYRQETQYF | TGTGCCAGCAGCCTTGGGACCTACCGTCAAGAGACCCAGTACTTC
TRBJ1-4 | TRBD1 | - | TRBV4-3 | CASSQEGQGGEKLFF | TGCGCCAGCAGCCAAGAAGGACAGGGTGGGGAAAAACTGTTTTTT
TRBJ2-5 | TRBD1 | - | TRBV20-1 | CSATKPNAGTEQQETQYF | TGCAGTGCGACGAAACCAAACGCAGGGACAGAACAACAAGAGACCCAGTACTTC
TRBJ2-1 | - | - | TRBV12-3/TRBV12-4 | CASSRDTRGAYNEQFF | TGTGCCAGCAGCCGGGACACCCGGGGGGCCTACAATGAGCAGTTCTTC